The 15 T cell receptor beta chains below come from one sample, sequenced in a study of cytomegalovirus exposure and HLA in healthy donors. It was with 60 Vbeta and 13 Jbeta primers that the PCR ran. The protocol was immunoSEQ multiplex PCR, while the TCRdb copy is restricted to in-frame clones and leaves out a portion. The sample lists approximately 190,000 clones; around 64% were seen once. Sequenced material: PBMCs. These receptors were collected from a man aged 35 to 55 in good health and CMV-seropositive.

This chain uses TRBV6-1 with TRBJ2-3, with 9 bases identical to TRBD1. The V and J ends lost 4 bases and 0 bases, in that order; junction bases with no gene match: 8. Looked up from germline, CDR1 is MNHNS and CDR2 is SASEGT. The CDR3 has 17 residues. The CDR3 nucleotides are TGTGCCAGCAGTGGGAGGGCGGGGACAGGGAGCACAGATACGCAGTATTTT. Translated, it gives CASSGRAGTGSTDTQYF.

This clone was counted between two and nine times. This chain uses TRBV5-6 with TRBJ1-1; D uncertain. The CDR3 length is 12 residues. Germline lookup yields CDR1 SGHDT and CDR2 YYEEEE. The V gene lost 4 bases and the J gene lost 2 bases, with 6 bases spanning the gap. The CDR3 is CASSPGNTEAFF. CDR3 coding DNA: TGTGCCAGCAGCCCAGGAAACACTGAAGCTTTCTTT.

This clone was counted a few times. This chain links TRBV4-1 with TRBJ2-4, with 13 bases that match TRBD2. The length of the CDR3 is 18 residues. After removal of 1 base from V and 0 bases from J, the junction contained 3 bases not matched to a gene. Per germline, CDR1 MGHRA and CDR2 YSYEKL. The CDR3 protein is CASSQGLAGGLAKNIQYF. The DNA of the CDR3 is TGCGCCAGCAGCCAAGGACTAGCGGGGGGATTAGCCAAAAACATTCAGTACTTC.

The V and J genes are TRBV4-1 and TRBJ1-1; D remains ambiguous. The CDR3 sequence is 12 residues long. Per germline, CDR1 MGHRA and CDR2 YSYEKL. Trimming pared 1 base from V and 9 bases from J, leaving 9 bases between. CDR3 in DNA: TGCGCCAGCAGCCAAGGGGCCGTACAAGCTTTCTTT. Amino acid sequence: CASSQGAVQAFF.

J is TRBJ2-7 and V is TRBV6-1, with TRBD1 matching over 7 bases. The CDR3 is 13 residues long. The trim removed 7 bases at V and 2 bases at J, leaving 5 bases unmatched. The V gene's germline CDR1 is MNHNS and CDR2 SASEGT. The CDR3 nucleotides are TGTGCCAGCACCTTCGGACAGGCCTACGAGCAGTACTTC. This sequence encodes CASTFGQAYEQYF.

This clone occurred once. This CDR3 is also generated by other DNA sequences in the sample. The CDR3 here is CASSAIIGFHTEAFF. For the CDR3, the DNA is TGTGCCAGCTCAGCAATTATCGGGTTTCACACTGAAGCTTTCTTT. This chain links TRBV18 with TRBJ1-1; D is unresolved. This CDR3 is 15 amino acids long. Trimming took 5 bases from V and 3 from J, leaving 16 bases between them. Germline V gene data show CDR1 as KGHSH and CDR2 as LQKENI. Supplemented by reference TRBV18 and TRBJ1-1, the full variable domain reads NAGVMQNPRHLVRRRGQEARLRCSPMKGHSHVYWYRQLPEEGLKFMVYLQKENIIDESGMPKERFSAEFPKEGPSILRIQQVVRGDSAAYFCASSAIIGFHTEAFFGQGTRLTVV.

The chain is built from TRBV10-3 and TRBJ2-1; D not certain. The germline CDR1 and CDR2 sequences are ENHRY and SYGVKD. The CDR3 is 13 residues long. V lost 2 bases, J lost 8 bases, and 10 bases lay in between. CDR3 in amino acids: CAISERAGDEQFF. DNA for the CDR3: TGTGCCATCAGTGAGAGAGCCGGAGATGAGCAGTTCTTC.

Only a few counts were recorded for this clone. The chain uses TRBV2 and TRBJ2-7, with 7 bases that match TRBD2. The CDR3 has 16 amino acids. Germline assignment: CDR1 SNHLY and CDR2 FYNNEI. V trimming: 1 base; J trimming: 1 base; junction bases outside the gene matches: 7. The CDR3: CASSEGLAIPSYEQYF. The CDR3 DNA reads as TGTGCCAGCAGTGAAGGACTAGCCATCCCGTCCTACGAGCAGTACTTC.

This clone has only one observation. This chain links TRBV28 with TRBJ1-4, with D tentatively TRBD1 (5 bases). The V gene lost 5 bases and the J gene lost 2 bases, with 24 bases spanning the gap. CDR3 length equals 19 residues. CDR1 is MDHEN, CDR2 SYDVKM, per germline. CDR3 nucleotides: TGTGCCAGCAGTCCCGCCAGGGTGGGGTCTTGGTTGACTAATGAAAAACTGTTTTTT. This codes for CASSPARVGSWLTNEKLFF.

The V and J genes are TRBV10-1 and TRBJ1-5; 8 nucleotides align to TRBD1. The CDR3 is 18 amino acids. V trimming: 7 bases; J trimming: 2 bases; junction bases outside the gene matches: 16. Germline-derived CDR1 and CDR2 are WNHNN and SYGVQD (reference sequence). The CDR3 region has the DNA TGCGCCAGCACTCATGGACAGGGTATGAGGGCAGGCAATCAGCCCCAGCATTTT. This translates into CASTHGQGMRAGNQPQHF.

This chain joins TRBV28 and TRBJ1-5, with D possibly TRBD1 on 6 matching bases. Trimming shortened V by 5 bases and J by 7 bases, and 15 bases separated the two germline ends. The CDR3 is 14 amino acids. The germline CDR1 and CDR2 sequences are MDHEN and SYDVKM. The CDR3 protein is CASSQGEGGQPQHF. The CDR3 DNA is TGTGCCAGCAGTCAAGGGGAGGGGGGGCAGCCCCAGCATTTT.

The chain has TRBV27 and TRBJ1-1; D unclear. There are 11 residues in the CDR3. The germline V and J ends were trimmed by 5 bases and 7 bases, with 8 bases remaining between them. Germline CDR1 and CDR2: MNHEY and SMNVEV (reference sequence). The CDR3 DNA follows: TGTGCCAGCAGTCCACTTCATGAAGCTTTCTTT. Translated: CASSPLHEAFF.

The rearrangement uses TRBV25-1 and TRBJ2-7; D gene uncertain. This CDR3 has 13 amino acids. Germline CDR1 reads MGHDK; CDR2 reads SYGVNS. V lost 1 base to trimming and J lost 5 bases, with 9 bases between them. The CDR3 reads CASSESGVHEQYF. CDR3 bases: TGTGCCAGCAGTGAATCCGGAGTCCACGAGCAGTACTTC.

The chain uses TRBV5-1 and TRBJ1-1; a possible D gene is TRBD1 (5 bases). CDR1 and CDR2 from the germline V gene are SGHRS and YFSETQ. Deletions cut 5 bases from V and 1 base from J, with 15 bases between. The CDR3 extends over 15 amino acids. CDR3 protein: CASSYDSRSNTEAFF. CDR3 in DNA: TGCGCCAGCAGTTATGACAGCCGCTCGAACACTGAAGCTTTCTTT.

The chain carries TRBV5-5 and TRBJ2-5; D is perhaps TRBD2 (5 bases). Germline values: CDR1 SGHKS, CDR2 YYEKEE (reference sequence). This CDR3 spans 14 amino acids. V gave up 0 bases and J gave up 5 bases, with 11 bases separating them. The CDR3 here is CASSLAGFWETQYF. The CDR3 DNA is TGTGCCAGCAGCTTGGCGGGGTTCTGGGAGACCCAGTACTTC.